This T cell receptor (beta chain) was recovered during a study of blood T cell repertoires in COVID-19. Study background: Acute and convalescent COVID-19 samples came from the United States, Italy and Spain. T cells, B-cell-depleted T cells, or PBMCs supplied cDNA or gDNA.

Study processing details: Using reference gene primer amplification, nucleated cell counts were estimated. The assay was immunoSEQ multiplex PCR, and TCRdb's table has in-frame clones only and misses some. V and J calls and clone size are given by that table; D and trimming were obtained from the DNA. The sample lists hundreds of thousands of clones; around 90% were seen once. The sequence was obtained from a woman younger than 35 with acute or convalescent COVID-19. The specimen was peripheral blood.

The CDR3 region has the DNA TGTGCCAGCAGTTTATCGAAGGACACCGGCAGGGTCTATAATTCACCCCTCCACTTT. Its translation is CASSLSKDTGRVYNSPLHF. The chain links TRBV27 to TRBJ1-6, with D maybe TRBD1 (5 bases). The V end lost 0 bases, the J end lost 3 bases, and 18 bases lay between the germline ends. The CDR3 totals 19 residues. The germline V gene encodes CDR1 MNHEY and CDR2 SMNVEV (reference sequence).